The 5 T cell receptor beta chains listed next were all sequenced from one sample in a study of control samples from healthy donors and cancer patients. Clones were sequenced by immunoSEQ multiplex PCR, and TCRdb holds only the in-frame ones, with some missing. The data show about 61,000 clones, 90% seen once. Sequenced material: PBMCs. The receptor source for this set is a man in his sixties with colorectal cancer.

The chain links TRBV11-2 to TRBJ2-1; the D gene is possibly TRBD2 (7 bases). Germline assignment: CDR1 SGHAT and CDR2 FQNNGV. The CDR3 consists of 15 residues. V was trimmed by 5 bases and J by 5 bases, leaving 16 bases between them. CDR3 DNA: TGTGCCAGCAGCCCAAGGGGGGGGCTTAACAATGAGCAGTTCTTC. Protein sequence: CASSPRGGLNNEQFF.

This chain connects TRBV9 to TRBJ1-3; D is ambiguous. CDR3 length: 12 amino acids. CDR1 SGDLS and CDR2 YYNGEE come from the germline V gene. V was pared by 3 bases and J by 2 bases, with 3 bases between. CDR3 in amino acids: CASSATGNTIYF. CDR3 nucleotide sequence: TGTGCCAGCAGCGCGACTGGAAACACCATATATTTT.

The CDR3: CASSQDRDRVKVNYGYTF. The CDR3 nucleotides are TGCGCCAGCAGCCAGGACCGGGACAGGGTAAAGGTTAACTATGGCTACACCTTC. The rearrangement links TRBV4-1 to TRBJ1-2; 9 bases line up with TRBD1. This CDR3 comprises 18 residues. Per germline, CDR1 MGHRA and CDR2 YSYEKL. Unmatched junction bases numbered 12, after V lost 3 bases and J lost 1 base.

The chain combines TRBV6-5 with TRBJ1-1, with D perhaps TRBD1 (5 bases). In germline, CDR1 is MNHEY, CDR2 SVGAGI. The CDR3 loop spans 14 amino acids. Trimming removed 6 bases from V and 1 base from J, with 12 bases in between. CDR3 bases: TGTGCCAGCAGACACCAAAGGGGGAACACTGAAGCTTTCTTT. Encoded protein: CASRHQRGNTEAFF.

This chain joins TRBV4-1 and TRBJ1-4; tentative D call: TRBD1 (6 bases). The V end was cut by 4 bases, the J end by 3 bases, with 18 bases between. This CDR3 comprises 17 residues. The V gene's germline CDR1 is MGHRA and CDR2 YSYEKL. In nucleotides, the CDR3 is TGCGCCAGCAGCCTGCACCTCGGGGGGGCGTCTAATGAAAAACTGTTTTTT. Amino acid sequence: CASSLHLGGASNEKLFF.